Following are 8 T cell receptor beta chains from one sample sequenced in a study of blood T cell repertoires in COVID-19. This table comes from immunoSEQ multiplex PCR, and its TCRdb copy is limited to in-frame clones, with some not included. The table has roughly 270,000 clones, roughly 90% seen once; the top ten hold almost 9.5%. The sample was peripheral blood. These receptors all come from a man aged 18-30 years with active or convalescent COVID-19.

The V call is TRBV29-1, the J call TRBJ2-2, with 8 bases fitting TRBD1. There are 16 residues in the CDR3. V dropped 3 bases and J dropped 0; count of bases not matched to a gene: 6. Looked up from germline, CDR1 is SQVTM and CDR2 is ANQGSEA. The CDR3 nucleotides are TGCAGCGTTGATTCGCCAGGGGGCGCGAACACCGGGGAGCTGTTTTTT. This translates into CSVDSPGGANTGELFF.

The chain recombines TRBV20-1 with TRBJ2-7, with 11 bases identical to TRBD1. After removal of 6 bases from V and 7 bases from J, the junction contained 2 bases not matched to a gene. This CDR3 comprises 11 residues. In germline, CDR1 is DFQATT, CDR2 SNEGSKA (reference sequence). The CDR3 protein is CSAGTGGEQYF. The CDR3 DNA is TGCAGTGCCGGGACAGGGGGGGAGCAGTACTTC.

V and J are TRBV4-1 and TRBJ1-5; D is unclear. The CDR3 spans 15 residues. V lost 4 bases, J lost 5 bases, and 15 bases lay in between. CDR1 and CDR2 (germline): MGHRA, YSYEKL. This CDR3 reads CASSPKIPHDQPQHF. CDR3 nucleotides: TGCGCCAGCAGCCCTAAAATCCCTCACGATCAGCCCCAGCATTTT.

The V gene is TRBV4-3, the J gene TRBJ1-6; possible D gene TRBD1, 6 bases. Germline CDR1 LGHNA, CDR2 YSLEER. The length of the CDR3 is 18 residues. V dropped 0 bases and J dropped 7 bases, with 19 bases sitting between them. CDR3 bases: TGCGCCAGCAGCCAAGAAGTCGTACAGGGAGTAAGGAATTCACCCCTCCACTTT. This gives the protein CASSQEVVQGVRNSPLHF.

The chain carries TRBV19 and TRBJ1-1; D is unresolved. In germline, CDR1 is LNHDA, CDR2 SQIVND (reference sequence). This CDR3 has 14 amino acids. Trimming stripped 6 bases from V and 1 base from J, with 12 bases between. The CDR3 is CASRQNLANTEAFF. In DNA form, the CDR3 reads TGTGCCAGTAGACAGAACCTCGCGAACACTGAAGCTTTCTTT.

The chain combines TRBV5-1 with TRBJ1-2; 9 bases map to TRBD1. The junction had 6 bases not matched to a gene; V was cut back by 4 bases and J by 8 bases. CDR3 length equals 13 residues. In germline, CDR1 is SGHRS, CDR2 YFSETQ. In nucleotides, the CDR3 is TGCGCCAGCAGCGACGGGACAGGGTTCGGCTACACCTTC. Translation: CASSDGTGFGYTF.

In this sample, this clone turned up once. This CDR3 is CASSQDPKYRDRPTLLKNIQYF. In DNA, the CDR3 is TGTGCCAGCAGCCAAGACCCTAAATACCGGGACAGGCCCACTCTCTTGAAAAACATTCAGTACTTC. This chain joins TRBV3-1 (or the pseudogene TRBV3-2) and TRBJ2-4, with 8 bases matching TRBD1. CDR1 is LGHDT, CDR2 YNNKEL, per germline (reference sequence). Trimming took 0 bases from V and 4 from J; bases not matched to a gene: 23. The length of the CDR3 is 22 residues.

In this sample, this clone turned up once. The chain has TRBV9 and TRBJ2-5, with 7 bases identical to TRBD1. This CDR3 comprises 15 residues. Germline CDR1 is SGDLS and CDR2 is YYNGEE. V gave up 3 bases and J gave up 2 bases; unmatched junction bases: 7. The CDR3, as DNA: TGTGCCAGCAGCGGGTCCCAGGGGGATCAAGAGACCCAGTACTTC. Protein product: CASSGSQGDQETQYF.